These 18 T cell receptor beta chains came from one sample sequenced in a study of T cells in Graves' hyperthyroidism and ophthalmopathy. RNA transcripts yielded amplified TCR beta CDR3 regions. The HTBI primer set was used in a first-round RT-PCR of the TCR CDR3. TCRdb used MiXCR to reprocess the multiplex PCR reads, holding one entry per CDR3 protein. The sample includes hundreds of thousands of distinct CDR3 sequences, less than 15% of them seen just once. Sequencing was carried out using blood. These receptors all come from a young woman with Graves' hyperthyroidism.

The table lists this clonotype with many counts. The gene calls are TRBV6-2 or TRBV6-3 and TRBJ1-5, with D hard to call. The CDR3 is 15 residues long. CDR1 and CDR2 (germline): MNHEY, SVGEGT. Trimming took off 3 bases at V and 0 bases at J, with 9 bases between the two ends. CDR3 sequence reads: CASSYKVDSNQPQHF. DNA of the CDR3: TGTGCCAGCAGTTATAAGGTGGATAGCAATCAGCCCCAGCATTTT.

In this sample, this clonotype turned up many times. This rearrangement joins TRBV7-9 to TRBJ2-7, with D uncertain. The V gene lost 1 base and the J gene lost 3 bases, with 13 bases spanning the gap. Germline-derived CDR1 and CDR2 are SEHNR and FQNEAQ (reference sequence). CDR3 length equals 15 residues. The CDR3 spells CASSLGSGPIYEQYF. The CDR3, as DNA: TGTGCCAGCAGCTTAGGGTCAGGACCGATCTACGAGCAGTACTTC. The full variable domain, rest sourced from reference TRBV7-9 and TRBJ2-7, is DTGVSQNPRHKITKRGQNVTFRCDPISEHNRLYWYRQTLGQGPEFLTYFQNEAQLEKSRLLSDRFSAERPKGSFSTLEIQRTEQGDSAMYLCASSLGSGPIYEQYFGPGTRLTVT.

This clonotype came up a few times. The chain uses TRBV6-1 and TRBJ2-7; no firm D call. Trimming took off 5 bases at V and 4 bases at J, with 9 bases between the two ends. Germline V gene data show CDR1 as MNHNS and CDR2 as SASEGT. The CDR3 has 12 amino acids. CDR3 protein: CASSQTPYEQYF. Here the CDR3 DNA reads TGTGCCAGCAGTCAGACACCTTACGAGCAGTACTTC.

This sequence joins TRBV7-9 and TRBJ1-3, with 8 bases lining up with TRBD1. V shed 5 bases, J shed 0 bases, and the junction held 6 bases outside the gene matches. Germline V gene sequence: CDR1 SEHNR, CDR2 FQNEAQ (reference sequence). CDR3 size: 16 residues. The CDR3 protein is CASSQYRGNSGNTIYF. CDR3 in DNA: TGTGCCAGCAGCCAATACAGGGGGAACTCTGGAAACACCATATATTTT.

This clonotype was observed a handful of times. V gene TRBV24-1 combines with J gene TRBJ1-1; 7 bases fit TRBD1. After removal of 9 bases from V and 3 bases from J, the junction contained 6 bases not matched to a gene. The CDR3 runs 13 residues. CDR1 is KGHDR, CDR2 SFDVKD, per germline. The CDR3 DNA reads TGTGCCACCCGGGACAGCAGCGACACTGAAGCTTTCTTT. Residues: CATRDSSDTEAFF.

Ten or more counts support this clonotype. V is TRBV3-1 and J is TRBJ1-3; D may be TRBD1 (5 bases). Trimming pared 1 base from V and 4 bases from J, leaving 17 bases between. This CDR3 has 17 amino acids. The germline gives CDR1 LGHDT, CDR2 YNNKEL (reference sequence). CDR3 protein: CASSQVIGPDIGNTIYF. In DNA form, the CDR3 reads TGTGCCAGCAGCCAAGTAATTGGCCCGGACATAGGAAACACCATATATTTT.

This clonotype was picked up many times. The chain combines TRBV7-2 with TRBJ2-5; TRBD2 matches at 8 bases. The CDR3 sequence is 15 residues long. The germline gives CDR1 SGHTA, CDR2 FQGNSA. The J segment lost 6 bases and the V segment lost 0 bases, leaving 6 bases of the junction unmatched. CDR3 nucleotides: TGTGCCAGCAGCTTAGCCCTAGCGGGTTGGCAGACCCAGTACTTC. Its protein is CASSLALAGWQTQYF.

Many counts were recorded for this clonotype. This chain joins TRBV11-2 and TRBJ2-2; a weak D match, TRBD1 (5 bases). V lost 1 base and J 0 bases, leaving 6 bases between the germline ends. The length of the CDR3 is 15 residues. Germline-derived CDR1 and CDR2 are SGHAT and FQNNGV. CDR3 sequence: CASSLGGSNTGELFF. The CDR3 DNA is TGTGCCAGCAGCTTAGGGGGCTCGAACACCGGGGAGCTGTTTTTT.

The table lists this clonotype with many counts. The chain joins TRBV30 to TRBJ1-4; D gene ambiguous. This CDR3 comprises 16 residues. The germline CDR1 and CDR2 sequences are GTSNPN and SVGIG (reference sequence). V lost 2 bases and J lost 0, with 13 bases in between. The CDR3 sequence: CAWSNQATATNEKLFF. The CDR3 DNA follows: TGTGCCTGGAGTAATCAGGCCACGGCAACTAATGAAAAACTGTTTTTT.

This clonotype was observed a handful of times. V is TRBV6-2 or TRBV6-3 and J is TRBJ1-2; D remains unclear. Germline CDR1 reads MNHEY; CDR2 reads SVGEGT. The CDR3 sequence is 13 residues long. The CDR3 here is CAGSPLPETGYTF. The CDR3 bases are TGTGCTGGGAGCCCTCTACCAGAAACGGGCTACACCTTC.

CDR3 amino acids: CASSPRDIPYEQYF. The CDR3 DNA reads as TGTGCCAGTAGTCCCCGGGATATCCCCTACGAGCAGTACTTC. The chain joins TRBV19 to TRBJ2-7; D may be TRBD2 (5 bases). Germline CDR1 and CDR2: LNHDA and SQIVND (reference sequence). Trimming took 5 bases from V and 2 from J, leaving 13 bases between them. This CDR3 has 14 residues.

There are many counts of this clonotype. V and J are TRBV27 and TRBJ1-1, with a possible D match to TRBD1 (5 bases). Germline lookup yields CDR1 MNHEY and CDR2 SMNVEV (reference sequence). This CDR3 has 15 amino acids. V was cut by 4 bases and J by 0 bases, with 12 bases left in between. In nucleotides, the CDR3 is TGTGCCAGCAGTTCAACCGGGACCGTGAACACTGAAGCTTTCTTT. This sequence encodes CASSSTGTVNTEAFF.

This clonotype appeared many times. The chain combines TRBV7-9 with TRBJ2-2; no firm D call. Trimming left V 1 base short and J 4 bases short, with 7 bases between. CDR1 and CDR2 (germline): SEHNR, FQNEAQ (reference sequence). There are 14 residues in the CDR3. For the CDR3, the DNA is TGTGCCAGCAGCTTAGTTCAGACCACCGGGGAGCTGTTTTTT. Translation gives CASSLVQTTGELFF.

The chain recombines TRBV7-3 with TRBJ2-1; D is uncertain. CDR1 and CDR2 (germline): SGHTA, FQGTGA. Trimming removed 2 bases from V and 5 bases from J, with 10 bases in between. The CDR3 is 14 residues long. The CDR3 nucleotides are TGTGCCAGCAGCTTACGCACCTCTCACAATGAGCAGTTCTTC. It codes for CASSLRTSHNEQFF.

This clonotype was counted at least ten times. CDR3: CATSSWLGNEQFF. Written as DNA, the CDR3 is TGTGCCACCTCTTCATGGTTGGGCAATGAGCAGTTCTTC. This chain links TRBV12-3 or TRBV12-4 with TRBJ2-1; D ambiguous. This CDR3 spans 13 amino acids. Trimming removed 10 bases from V and 6 bases from J, with 16 bases in between.

The V call is TRBV18, the J call TRBJ2-5; TRBD2 matches at 7 bases. Germline CDR1 and CDR2: KGHSH and LQKENI. V gave up 3 bases and J gave up 0 bases; unmatched junction bases: 7. The CDR3 runs to 16 residues. The CDR3 DNA reads as TGTGCCAGCTCACCCTTCTTCCTAGCGGACCAAGAGACCCAGTACTTC. Translating gives CASSPFFLADQETQYF.

This clonotype was seen at least ten times. The chain carries TRBV20-1 and TRBJ2-7; 7 bases are a match to TRBD2. Trimming at V came to 0 bases and at J to 2 bases, leaving 10 bases not matched to a gene. This CDR3 contains 16 residues. The germline V gene has CDR1 DFQATT and CDR2 SNEGSKA (reference sequence). CDR3 bases: TGCAGTGCTAGAGACGCGGGCGGGACTACGGCCTACGAGCAGTACTTC. This codes for CSARDAGGTTAYEQYF.

This clonotype has at least ten counts. The rearrangement joins TRBV28 to TRBJ2-3; a weak D match, TRBD2 (6 bases). The V gene's germline CDR1 is MDHEN and CDR2 SYDVKM. V dropped 5 bases and J dropped 3 bases, with 15 bases sitting between them. The CDR3 is 15 amino acids. Here the CDR3 DNA reads TGTGCCAGCAGTGGGGGAGGAAGCGGAACAGATACGCAGTATTTT. Translating it yields CASSGGGSGTDTQYF.